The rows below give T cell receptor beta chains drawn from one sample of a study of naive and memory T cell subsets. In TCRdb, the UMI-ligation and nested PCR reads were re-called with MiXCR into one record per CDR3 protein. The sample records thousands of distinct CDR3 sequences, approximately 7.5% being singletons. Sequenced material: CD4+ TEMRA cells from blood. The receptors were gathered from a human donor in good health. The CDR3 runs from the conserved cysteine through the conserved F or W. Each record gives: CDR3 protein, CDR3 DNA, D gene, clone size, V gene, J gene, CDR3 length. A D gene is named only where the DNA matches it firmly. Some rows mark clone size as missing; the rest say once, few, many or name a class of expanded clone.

CDR3 protein: CASTRGLAGPSSTDTQYF
CDR3 DNA: TGTGCCAGCACCAGGGGACTAGCGGGACCAAGCAGCACAGATACGCAGTATTTT
D gene: TRBD2
clone size: few
V gene: TRBV6-6
J gene: TRBJ2-3
CDR3 length: 18

CDR3 protein: CASGVLGIKQFF
CDR3 DNA: TGTGCCAGCGGAGTACTAGGTATCAAGCAGTTCTTC
D gene: NA
clone size: few
V gene: TRBV6-5
J gene: TRBJ2-1
CDR3 length: 12

CDR3 protein: CATSRDSDTGGFQPQHF
CDR3 DNA: TGTGCCACCAGCAGAGATTCGGATACAGGGGGTTTTCAGCCCCAGCATTTT
D gene: TRBD1
clone size: many
V gene: TRBV15
J gene: TRBJ1-5
CDR3 length: 17

CDR3 protein: CASSSPTGGGANYGYTF
CDR3 DNA: TGTGCCAGCAGTTCCCCTACCGGAGGGGGAGCTAACTATGGCTACACCTTC
D gene: NA
clone size: NA
V gene: TRBV28
J gene: TRBJ1-2
CDR3 length: 17

CDR3 protein: CSARDRSENTDTQYF
CDR3 DNA: TGCAGTGCTAGAGACCGTAGCGAGAACACAGATACGCAGTATTTT
D gene: NA
clone size: many
V gene: TRBV20-1
J gene: TRBJ2-3
CDR3 length: 15

CDR3 protein: CASSEYSGTEAFF
CDR3 DNA: TGCGCCAGCAGTGAGTACAGTGGCACTGAAGCTTTCTTT
D gene: NA
clone size: NA
V gene: TRBV10-2
J gene: TRBJ1-1
CDR3 length: 13

CDR3 protein: CASSQDLLGQGIYSGRPDTDTQYF
CDR3 DNA: TGCGCCAGCAGCCAAGATCTGCTCGGACAGGGGATTTACAGCGGGCGTCCAGACACAGATACGCAGTATTTT
D gene: TRBD1
clone size: many
V gene: TRBV4-3
J gene: TRBJ2-3
CDR3 length: 24

CDR3 protein: CASHQPVNLGNEQFF
CDR3 DNA: TGTGCCAGCCACCAACCCGTGAATCTGGGCAATGAGCAGTTCTTC
D gene: NA
clone size: few
V gene: TRBV6-2/TRBV6-3
J gene: TRBJ2-1
CDR3 length: 15

CDR3 protein: CASSGQGGGQPQHF
CDR3 DNA: TGTGCCAGCTCGGGACAGGGGGGGGGGCAGCCCCAGCATTTT
D gene: TRBD1
clone size: few
V gene: TRBV19
J gene: TRBJ1-5
CDR3 length: 14

CDR3 protein: CASSLAWGSNEKLFF
CDR3 DNA: TGTGCCAGCAGCTTAGCGTGGGGATCTAATGAAAAACTGTTTTTT
D gene: NA
clone size: many
V gene: TRBV7-8
J gene: TRBJ1-4
CDR3 length: 15

CDR3 protein: CATSDPGQGVDGYTF
CDR3 DNA: TGTGCCACCAGTGATCCGGGACAGGGGGTTGACGGCTACACCTTC
D gene: TRBD1
clone size: NA
V gene: TRBV24-1
J gene: TRBJ1-2
CDR3 length: 15

CDR3 protein: CASSEQGAGTEAFF
CDR3 DNA: TGTGCCAGCAGCGAACAGGGGGCCGGAACTGAAGCTTTCTTT
D gene: TRBD1
clone size: NA
V gene: TRBV7-9
J gene: TRBJ1-1
CDR3 length: 14

CDR3 protein: CASSVVGTGFNEQFF
CDR3 DNA: TGTGCCAGCAGCGTAGTCGGGACAGGGTTCAATGAGCAGTTCTTC
D gene: TRBD1
clone size: many
V gene: TRBV9
J gene: TRBJ2-1
CDR3 length: 15

CDR3 protein: CATSSSDSRTLSGANVLTF
CDR3 DNA: TGTGCCACCAGCAGCTCGGACAGTCGAACCCTCTCTGGGGCCAACGTCCTGACTTTC
D gene: NA
clone size: few
V gene: TRBV15
J gene: TRBJ2-6
CDR3 length: 19

CDR3 protein: CASSLVAASGRLSTDTQYF
CDR3 DNA: TGTGCCAGCAGCTTAGTCGCCGCTAGCGGGAGACTAAGCACAGATACGCAGTATTTT
D gene: TRBD2
clone size: NA
V gene: TRBV7-2
J gene: TRBJ2-3
CDR3 length: 19

CDR3 protein: CASSLWVTSGLQYF
CDR3 DNA: TGTGCCAGCAGCTTATGGGTGACTAGCGGGCTGCAGTATTTT
D gene: TRBD2
clone size: many
V gene: TRBV7-2
J gene: TRBJ2-3
CDR3 length: 14

CDR3 protein: CASSSRAADTQYF
CDR3 DNA: TGTGCCAGCAGCTCGAGGGCCGCAGATACGCAGTATTTT
D gene: NA
clone size: many
V gene: TRBV5-4
J gene: TRBJ2-3
CDR3 length: 13

CDR3 protein: CASKGTGKTYNEQFF
CDR3 DNA: TGTGCCAGCAAAGGGACAGGCAAAACCTACAATGAGCAGTTCTTC
D gene: TRBD1
clone size: many
V gene: TRBV6-2/TRBV6-3
J gene: TRBJ2-1
CDR3 length: 15

CDR3 protein: CASSFSGGIGYTF
CDR3 DNA: TGTGCCAGCAGTTTCTCCGGGGGCATTGGCTACACCTTC
D gene: NA
clone size: NA
V gene: TRBV12-3/TRBV12-4
J gene: TRBJ1-2
CDR3 length: 13

CDR3 protein: CASSLGASGLGYEQYF
CDR3 DNA: TGTGCCAGCAGCTTAGGGGCTAGCGGGTTGGGGTACGAGCAGTACTTC
D gene: TRBD2
clone size: NA
V gene: TRBV7-2
J gene: TRBJ2-7
CDR3 length: 16

CDR3 protein: CASSFQAYGYTF
CDR3 DNA: TGTGCCAGTAGTTTCCAGGCTTATGGCTACACCTTC
D gene: NA
clone size: many
V gene: TRBV19
J gene: TRBJ1-2
CDR3 length: 12

CDR3 protein: CASSPRWGLAGGPSPETQYF
CDR3 DNA: TGTGCCAGCAGCCCCCGGTGGGGACTAGCGGGAGGGCCGTCCCCAGAGACCCAGTACTTC
D gene: NA
clone size: many
V gene: TRBV21-1
J gene: TRBJ2-5
CDR3 length: 20

CDR3 protein: CASSEQGLGVFIDTQYF
CDR3 DNA: TGTGCCAGCAGTGAACAGGGCCTGGGAGTTTTCATCGATACGCAGTATTTT
D gene: NA
clone size: many
V gene: TRBV6-1
J gene: TRBJ2-3
CDR3 length: 17

CDR3 protein: CSVERVEGTEAFF
CDR3 DNA: TGCAGCGTTGAAAGGGTAGAGGGCACTGAAGCTTTCTTT
D gene: NA
clone size: many
V gene: TRBV29-1
J gene: TRBJ1-1
CDR3 length: 13

CDR3 protein: CASSPLRDEQFF
CDR3 DNA: TGTGCCAGCAGTCCCCTCCGCGATGAGCAGTTCTTC
D gene: NA
clone size: many
V gene: TRBV12-3/TRBV12-4
J gene: TRBJ2-1
CDR3 length: 12

CDR3 protein: CASSQGPATGELFF
CDR3 DNA: TGCGCCAGCAGCCAAGGACCAGCCACCGGGGAGCTGTTTTTT
D gene: NA
clone size: many
V gene: TRBV4-3
J gene: TRBJ2-2
CDR3 length: 14

CDR3 protein: CASSLWSSGRAAETQYF
CDR3 DNA: TGTGCCAGCAGCTTATGGAGTAGCGGGAGGGCCGCAGAGACCCAGTACTTC
D gene: TRBD2
clone size: many
V gene: TRBV7-9
J gene: TRBJ2-5
CDR3 length: 17

CDR3 protein: CASSPPSGYEQYF
CDR3 DNA: TGTGCCAGCAGCCCTCCTTCCGGGTACGAGCAGTACTTC
D gene: NA
clone size: few
V gene: TRBV28
J gene: TRBJ2-7
CDR3 length: 13

CDR3 protein: CASSSGQEPSYEQYF
CDR3 DNA: TGTGCCAGCAGCTCAGGACAGGAGCCCTCCTACGAGCAGTACTTC
D gene: TRBD1
clone size: many
V gene: TRBV5-4
J gene: TRBJ2-7
CDR3 length: 15

CDR3 protein: CASSLGNIDTDTQYF
CDR3 DNA: TGCGCCAGCAGCTTAGGTAACATAGACACAGATACGCAGTATTTT
D gene: NA
clone size: many
V gene: TRBV5-1
J gene: TRBJ2-3
CDR3 length: 15

CDR3 protein: CASSSNPGGEQYF
CDR3 DNA: TGTGCCAGCAGTTCGAACCCAGGGGGCGAGCAGTACTTC
D gene: TRBD1
clone size: NA
V gene: TRBV6-6
J gene: TRBJ2-7
CDR3 length: 13

CDR3 protein: CASSYSASGTGIYGYTF
CDR3 DNA: TGTGCCAGCAGTTACTCGGCCTCCGGGACAGGGATCTATGGCTACACCTTC
D gene: TRBD1
clone size: many
V gene: TRBV6-5
J gene: TRBJ1-2
CDR3 length: 17

CDR3 protein: CASSRIGYTF
CDR3 DNA: TGTGCCAGCAGTAGGATTGGCTACACCTTC
D gene: NA
clone size: few
V gene: TRBV28
J gene: TRBJ1-2
CDR3 length: 10

CDR3 protein: CAISELGTSGLNEQYF
CDR3 DNA: TGTGCCATCAGTGAGTTAGGGACTAGCGGGCTCAACGAGCAGTACTTC
D gene: TRBD2
clone size: NA
V gene: TRBV10-3
J gene: TRBJ2-7
CDR3 length: 16

CDR3 protein: CATDPGAAYNEQFF
CDR3 DNA: TGTGCCACCGACCCCGGGGCAGCCTACAATGAGCAGTTCTTC
D gene: NA
clone size: many
V gene: TRBV7-9
J gene: TRBJ2-1
CDR3 length: 14

CDR3 protein: CASSPARTEAFF
CDR3 DNA: TGTGCCAGCAGCCCCGCGAGGACTGAAGCTTTCTTT
D gene: NA
clone size: few
V gene: TRBV12-3/TRBV12-4
J gene: TRBJ1-1
CDR3 length: 12

CDR3 protein: CASSSRELYNSPLHF
CDR3 DNA: TGTGCCAGCAGTTCCAGGGAGCTCTATAATTCACCCCTCCACTTT
D gene: NA
clone size: many
V gene: TRBV6-5
J gene: TRBJ1-6
CDR3 length: 15

CDR3 protein: CASSSGPNTEAFF
CDR3 DNA: TGTGCCAGCTCATCCGGACCAAACACTGAAGCTTTCTTT
D gene: NA
clone size: many
V gene: TRBV18
J gene: TRBJ1-1
CDR3 length: 13

CDR3 protein: CASSLGDIQYF
CDR3 DNA: TGTGCCAGCAGCTTGGGGGACATTCAGTACTTC
D gene: NA
clone size: many
V gene: TRBV7-2
J gene: TRBJ2-4
CDR3 length: 11

CDR3 protein: CASSQFNTEAFF
CDR3 DNA: TGTGCCAGCAGCCAATTCAACACTGAAGCTTTCTTT
D gene: NA
clone size: many
V gene: TRBV14
J gene: TRBJ1-1
CDR3 length: 12

CDR3 protein: CASSRQAGGNQPQHF
CDR3 DNA: TGTGCCAGCAGTAGACAGGCTGGGGGCAATCAGCCCCAGCATTTT
D gene: NA
clone size: many
V gene: TRBV12-3/TRBV12-4
J gene: TRBJ1-5
CDR3 length: 15

CDR3 protein: CASSNRQVDFANTGELFF
CDR3 DNA: TGTGCCAGCAGTAATAGGCAGGTAGACTTCGCGAACACCGGGGAGCTGTTTTTT
D gene: NA
clone size: many
V gene: TRBV2
J gene: TRBJ2-2
CDR3 length: 18

CDR3 protein: CASSYVGFSNQPQHF
CDR3 DNA: TGTGCCAGCAGTTACGTGGGGTTTAGCAATCAGCCCCAGCATTTT
D gene: NA
clone size: many
V gene: TRBV6-2/TRBV6-3
J gene: TRBJ1-5
CDR3 length: 15

CDR3 protein: CASSLGLKGAQYF
CDR3 DNA: TGTGCCAGCAGTTTAGGTCTCAAAGGGGCCCAGTACTTC
D gene: NA
clone size: many
V gene: TRBV12-3/TRBV12-4
J gene: TRBJ2-5
CDR3 length: 13

CDR3 protein: CASSPRGGVEETQYF
CDR3 DNA: TGTGCCAGCAGCCCCCGGGGCGGGGTCGAAGAGACCCAGTACTTC
D gene: NA
clone size: many
V gene: TRBV7-6
J gene: TRBJ2-5
CDR3 length: 15

CDR3 protein: CAWSETRANVLTF
CDR3 DNA: TGTGCCTGGAGTGAGACCCGGGCCAACGTCCTGACTTTC
D gene: NA
clone size: many
V gene: TRBV30
J gene: TRBJ2-6
CDR3 length: 13

CDR3 protein: CASSPRAGNTGELFF
CDR3 DNA: TGTGCCAGCAGCCCACGGGCAGGGAACACCGGGGAGCTGTTTTTT
D gene: NA
clone size: many
V gene: TRBV7-9
J gene: TRBJ2-2
CDR3 length: 15